This T cell receptor (beta chain) derives from a study of T cell responses to AZD1222 COVID-19 vaccine. CDR3 length equals 13 residues. V gave up 10 bases and J gave up 1 base, with 8 bases separating them. Germline assignment: CDR1 LNHDA and CDR2 SQIVND (reference sequence). Sequencing used immunoSEQ multiplex PCR; TCRdb keeps in-frame clones, though not all of them. The sample has 70,000 to 90,000 clones; roughly nine tenths are singletons. Worth noting for this clone: Its antigen is unknown.

Regarding the study as a whole: Spike-specific TCR breadth and depth rose after two AZD1222 doses. None of the repertoires were sampled until the peak T cell response had passed. Donors were mostly white British, more females; clonal diversity possibly underestimated. The number of AZD1222 recipients seropositive at baseline was only five or six.

The receptor's source is an adult in good health. The chain recombines TRBV19 with TRBJ2-6; D remains unclear. The sequencing here drew on peripheral blood, taken on day 0 of AZD1222 vaccination. This CDR3 is CATSLSGANVLTF. Here the CDR3 DNA reads TGTGCCACCAGCCTATCTGGGGCCAACGTCCTGACTTTC.